Below, 15 T cell receptor beta chains from the same sample are listed, as sequenced in a study of regulatory T cells in long-lasting Graves disease. Specified time point: persistent/refractory GD, antithyroid drugs over 5 years with positive TRAb. The TCR library was made from RNA extracted from PBMCs. With iRepertoire HTBI primers and Arm-PCR of CDR3 regions, TCR beta libraries were built. TCRdb reanalysed the multiplex PCR reads using MiXCR and keeps one entry per CDR3 protein. The sample contains 310,000 or so distinct CDR3 sequences, about 18% of which appear only once. Source: peripheral blood mononuclear cells (PBMCs), taken when the disease was refractory, from a patient treated with antithyroid drugs. These TCRs come from a female donor with Graves disease.

This clonotype occurred a few times. The chain recombines TRBV7-8 with TRBJ2-7; TRBD2 is a possible D gene (5 bases). Between the trimmed V and J ends, which lost 8 bases and 6 bases, there was a span of 17 bases. The CDR3 extends over 13 amino acids. The germline gives CDR1 SGHVS, CDR2 FQNEAQ. The CDR3 DNA follows: TGTGCCAGCTCTCGGGATATGCCGGCCGAGCAGTACTTC. As protein: CASSRDMPAEQYF.

This clonotype was recorded at least ten times. The J gene is TRBJ1-5, the V gene TRBV7-2, with 7 bases matching TRBD1. The trim removed 1 base at V and 7 bases at J, leaving 4 bases unmatched. The CDR3 spans 14 residues. Germline V gene lookup returns CDR1 SGHTA and CDR2 FQGNSA. CDR3 nucleotides: TGTGCCAGCAGCTTAGGGCACAGGGGCCAGCCCCAGCATTTT. Encoded protein: CASSLGHRGQPQHF.

This clonotype was recorded a few times. The J gene is TRBJ2-7, the V gene TRBV7-9, with D hard to call. CDR1 SEHNR and CDR2 FQNEAQ come from the germline V gene (reference sequence). This CDR3 is 12 amino acids long. Trimming removed 4 bases from V and 6 bases from J, with 10 bases in between. CDR3 protein: CASSSNSVEQYF. Here the CDR3 DNA reads TGTGCCAGCAGCTCAAACAGTGTCGAGCAGTACTTC.

This clonotype was found a few times. The gene calls are TRBV29-1 and TRBJ2-7; D gene unclear. The germline V and J ends were trimmed by 2 bases and 0 bases, with 5 bases remaining between them. Germline V gives CDR1 SQVTM, CDR2 ANQGSEA. The CDR3 has 12 residues. CDR3 in amino acids: CSVESPSYEQYF. The CDR3 DNA is TGCAGCGTTGAAAGCCCCTCCTACGAGCAGTACTTC.

This clonotype was recorded at least ten times. V usage is TRBV9 and J usage is TRBJ1-4; 9 bases line up with TRBD1. The V segment lost 2 bases and the J segment 7 bases; nucleotides outside the gene matches: 9. Germline-derived CDR1 and CDR2 are SGDLS and YYNGEE. The CDR3 is 16 residues long. CDR3 region: CASSVAPDRGSEKLFF. CDR3 nucleotides: TGTGCCAGCAGCGTCGCCCCGGACAGGGGCAGTGAAAAACTGTTTTTT.

In its sample, this clonotype was seen a few times. This chain joins TRBV20-1 and TRBJ1-5; tentatively, D is TRBD1 (6 bases). V shed 0 bases and J shed 0 bases, with 24 bases lying between them. Looked up from germline, CDR1 is DFQATT and CDR2 is SNEGSKA (reference sequence). This CDR3 is 20 amino acids long. The CDR3 DNA sequence: TGCAGTGCTAGAGATAGGGGGGGGGGGGGCACCGTCTATAGCAATCAGCCCCAGCATTTT. It yields the protein CSARDRGGGGTVYSNQPQHF.

The V gene is TRBV15, the J gene TRBJ2-7; D unresolved. The CDR3 covers 13 residues. The germline CDR1 and CDR2 sequences are LNHNV and YYDKDF (reference sequence). V was pared by 1 base and J by 0 bases, with 4 bases between. CDR3 loop: CATSRGTSYEQYF. The CDR3 DNA sequence: TGTGCCACCAGCAGAGGGACCTCCTACGAGCAGTACTTC.

The rearrangement uses TRBV7-9 and TRBJ1-2, with a tentative D call TRBD1 (5 bases). With 5 bases removed from V and 2 bases from J, the gap between germline ends came to 21 bases. Germline assignment: CDR1 SEHNR and CDR2 FQNEAQ (reference sequence). This CDR3 contains 17 residues. The CDR3: CASSRRGVGSLNYGYTF. The DNA of the CDR3 is TGTGCCAGCAGCCGCCGAGGGGTCGGGAGTTTGAACTATGGCTACACCTTC.

This clonotype was recorded many times. The chain carries TRBV24-1 and TRBJ1-2; D is ambiguous. Germline CDR1 KGHDR, CDR2 SFDVKD. The germline V and J ends were trimmed by 9 bases and 7 bases, with 17 bases remaining between them. This CDR3 comprises 13 residues. CDR3 sequence: CATSKGGLSGYTF. CDR3 DNA sequence: TGTGCCACCTCGAAAGGAGGGTTATCTGGCTACACCTTC.

This clonotype was found many times. This chain connects TRBV10-3 to TRBJ2-7; 8 bases align to TRBD2. Germline CDR1 reads ENHRY; CDR2 reads SYGVKD. Trimming removed 10 bases from V and 3 bases from J; junction bases left unmatched: 14. This CDR3 region has 15 residues. In nucleotides, the CDR3 is TGTGCCACCGAACGGGGGGGGCTGGTGGACTACGAGCAGTACTTC. Residues: CATERGGLVDYEQYF.

The sample holds many counts of this clonotype. The rearrangement joins TRBV30 to TRBJ1-2; unclear D gene. V was trimmed by 5 bases and J by 8 bases, leaving 24 bases between them. This CDR3 is 15 amino acids long. Germline V CDR1 and CDR2: GTSNPN, SVGIG (reference sequence). The CDR3 loop is CAWGSSPVSTQGYTF. For the CDR3, the DNA is TGTGCCTGGGGTTCCAGTCCAGTCTCCACCCAGGGCTACACCTTC.

This clonotype was seen a few times. V usage is TRBV20-1 and J usage is TRBJ1-6; TRBD1 agrees at 8 bases. V lost 3 bases and J lost 8; bases outside the gene matches: 3. This CDR3 spans 13 amino acids. Germline loops: CDR1 DFQATT, CDR2 SNEGSKA (reference sequence). This CDR3 is CSASQGADSPLHF. DNA of the CDR3: TGCAGTGCTAGCCAGGGGGCGGATTCACCCCTCCACTTT.

This chain uses TRBV4-1 with TRBJ1-1; D is perhaps TRBD1 (5 bases). Trimming stripped 5 bases from V and 5 bases from J, with 15 bases between. The V gene's germline CDR1 is MGHRA and CDR2 YSYEKL. This CDR3 comprises 14 residues. The CDR3 DNA follows: TGCGCCAGCAGCTCCCAGACCCGGGGGACTGAAGCTTTCTTT. It translates to CASSSQTRGTEAFF.

The chain has TRBV11-2 and TRBJ2-6; D is possibly TRBD1 (6 bases). Germline-derived CDR1 and CDR2 are SGHAT and FQNNGV. Trimming pared 7 bases from V and 0 bases from J, leaving 16 bases between. The CDR3 consists of 17 residues. CDR3 sequence reads: CASTITGLRSGANVLTF. The CDR3 nucleotides are TGTGCCAGCACCATTACAGGGCTCCGCTCTGGGGCCAACGTCCTGACTTTC.

This clonotype came up once. An end of the junction does not agree with germline; a read error may underlie this. The chain couples TRBV30 to TRBJ2-2, with D tentatively TRBD2 (5 bases). The CDR3 length is 13 residues. From germline, CDR1 is GTSNPN and CDR2 SVGIG (reference sequence). CDR3 amino acids: CAWREQYTGEPFF. In DNA, the CDR3 is TGTGCCTGGAGAGAACAGTACACCGGGGAGCCGTTTTTT.